Given below is one TCR beta chain in context. The sample comes from a study of OX40 agonist ivuxolimab in advanced cancers. Overall study: Dosing consisted of intravenous ivuxolimab at 0.01 to 10 mg/kg every 2 weeks.

Clones were read by immunoSEQ multiplex PCR, and TCRdb kept only the in-frame ones, dropping some. Found here are tens of thousands of clones, 86% of them singletons; the top ten hold 0.95% to 1.4%. Looked up from germline, CDR1 is SGDLS and CDR2 is YYNGEE. V lost 7 bases and J lost 7; bases outside the gene matches: 5. The CDR3 totals 13 residues. This sample comprised CD4+ or CD8+ T cells sorted from blood, obtained in a trial of the OX40 agonist ivuxolimab. The chain uses TRBV9 and TRBJ2-2, with 9 bases identical to TRBD2. This clonotype originated in an adult with an advanced solid tumor such as melanoma, head and neck, liver or kidney cancer. This CDR3 is CASQRGAVGELFF. CDR3 nucleotide sequence: TGTGCCAGCCAGCGGGGGGCCGTCGGGGAGCTGTTTTTT.